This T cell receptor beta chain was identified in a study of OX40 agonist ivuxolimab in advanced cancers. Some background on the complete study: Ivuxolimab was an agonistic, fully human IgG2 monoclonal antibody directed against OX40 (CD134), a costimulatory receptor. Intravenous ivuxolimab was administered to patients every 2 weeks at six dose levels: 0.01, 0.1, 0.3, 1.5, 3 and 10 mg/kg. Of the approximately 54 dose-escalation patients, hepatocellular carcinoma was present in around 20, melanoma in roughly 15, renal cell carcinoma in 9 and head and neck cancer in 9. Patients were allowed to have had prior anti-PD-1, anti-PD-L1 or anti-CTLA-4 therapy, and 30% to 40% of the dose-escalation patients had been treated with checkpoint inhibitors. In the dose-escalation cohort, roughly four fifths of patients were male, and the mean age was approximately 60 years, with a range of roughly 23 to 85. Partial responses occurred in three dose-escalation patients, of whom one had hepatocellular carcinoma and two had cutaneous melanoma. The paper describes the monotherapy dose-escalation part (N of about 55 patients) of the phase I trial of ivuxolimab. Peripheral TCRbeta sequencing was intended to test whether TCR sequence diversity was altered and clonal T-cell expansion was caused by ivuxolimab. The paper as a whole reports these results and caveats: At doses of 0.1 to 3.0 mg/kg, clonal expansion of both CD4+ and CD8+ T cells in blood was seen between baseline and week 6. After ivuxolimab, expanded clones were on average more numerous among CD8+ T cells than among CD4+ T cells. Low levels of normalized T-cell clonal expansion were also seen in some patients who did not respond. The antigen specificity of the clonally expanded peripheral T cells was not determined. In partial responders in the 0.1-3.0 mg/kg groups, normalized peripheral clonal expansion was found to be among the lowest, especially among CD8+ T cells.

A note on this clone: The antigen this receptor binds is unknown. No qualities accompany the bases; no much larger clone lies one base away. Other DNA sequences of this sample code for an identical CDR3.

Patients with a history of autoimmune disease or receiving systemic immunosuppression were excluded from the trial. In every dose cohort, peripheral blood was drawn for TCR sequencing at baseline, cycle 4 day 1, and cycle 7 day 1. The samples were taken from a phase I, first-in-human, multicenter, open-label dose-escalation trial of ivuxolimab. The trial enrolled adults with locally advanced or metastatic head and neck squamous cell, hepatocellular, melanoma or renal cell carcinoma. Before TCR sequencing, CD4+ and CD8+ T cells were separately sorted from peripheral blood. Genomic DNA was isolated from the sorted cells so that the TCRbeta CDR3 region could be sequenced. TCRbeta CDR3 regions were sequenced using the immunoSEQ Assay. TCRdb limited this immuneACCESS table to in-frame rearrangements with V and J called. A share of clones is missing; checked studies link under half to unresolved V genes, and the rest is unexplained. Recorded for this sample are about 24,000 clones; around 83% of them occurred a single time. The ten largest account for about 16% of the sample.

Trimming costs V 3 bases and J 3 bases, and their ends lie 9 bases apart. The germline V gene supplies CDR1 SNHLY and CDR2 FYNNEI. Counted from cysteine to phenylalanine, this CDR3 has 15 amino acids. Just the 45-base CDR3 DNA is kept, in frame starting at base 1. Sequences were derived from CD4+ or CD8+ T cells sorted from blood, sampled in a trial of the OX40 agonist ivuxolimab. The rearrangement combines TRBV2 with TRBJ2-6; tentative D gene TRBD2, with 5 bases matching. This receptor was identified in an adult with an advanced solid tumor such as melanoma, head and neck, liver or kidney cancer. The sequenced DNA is TGTGCCAGCAGTGAGAGAGGGTTTGGGGCCAACGTCCTGACTTTC. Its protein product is CASSERGFGANVLTF.